This T cell receptor (beta chain) was recorded in a study of spatial heterogeneity in lung cancer. As for the study in general: Alpha-chain sequences were consistently detected less often than beta-chain sequences.

Documented time point: sample taken at primary tumor resection. Untreated early-stage non-small cell lung cancer patients, 55 to 85 in total, were the donors. TCRdb re-analysed the 5' RACE reads in MiXCR, keeping a single row per CDR3 protein. The sample has 20,000 to 25,000 distinct CDR3 sequences, under 5.5% seen once; the top ten hold about 7.7%. Trimming stripped 5 bases from V and 0 bases from J, with 10 bases between. The V gene's germline CDR1 is SGHTA and CDR2 FQGNSA. The CDR3 extends over 14 amino acids. Ten or more counts support this clonotype. The receptor was derived from a male donor with early-stage non-small cell lung cancer. The chain uses TRBV7-2 and TRBJ1-1; D not certain. This material consisted of PBMCs, taken at surgery. The chain's CDR3 is CASSRRGLNTEAFF. The CDR3 DNA sequence: TGTGCCAGCAGCCGACGCGGGCTGAACACTGAAGCTTTCTTT.